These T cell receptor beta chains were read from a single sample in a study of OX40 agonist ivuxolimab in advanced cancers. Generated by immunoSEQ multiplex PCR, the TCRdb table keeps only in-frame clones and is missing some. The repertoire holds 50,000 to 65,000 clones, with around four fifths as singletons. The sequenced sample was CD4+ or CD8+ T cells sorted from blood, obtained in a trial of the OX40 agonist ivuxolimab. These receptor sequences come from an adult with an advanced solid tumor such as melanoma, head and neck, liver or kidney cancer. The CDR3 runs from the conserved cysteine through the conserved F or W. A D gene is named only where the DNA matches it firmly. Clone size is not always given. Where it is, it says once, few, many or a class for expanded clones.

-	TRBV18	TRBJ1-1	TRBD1	TGTGCCAGCTCACCCCGGGGACAGGCGAACACTGAAGCTTTCTTT	CASSPRGQANTEAFF
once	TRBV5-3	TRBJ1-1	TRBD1	TGTGCCAGAAGCTTGGAGGGACAGATGAACACTGAAGCTTTCTTT	CARSLEGQMNTEAFF
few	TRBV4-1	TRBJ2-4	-	TGCGCCAGCAGCCAACCCGGTGGGTCCAAAAACATTCAGTACTTC	CASSQPGGSKNIQYF
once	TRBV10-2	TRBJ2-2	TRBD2	TGCGCCAGCAGTGGACCTAGCGGAGCCGCGAACACCGGGGAGCTGTTTTTT	CASSGPSGAANTGELFF
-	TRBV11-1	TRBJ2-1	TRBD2	TGTGCCAGCAGTAGCGGGGGGCCCTTGAGCTCCTACAATGAGCAGTTCTTC	CASSSGGPLSSYNEQFF
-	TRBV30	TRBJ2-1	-	TGTGCCTGGAGTGTCGGCAGGGTAAATGAGCAGTTCTTC	CAWSVGRVNEQFF
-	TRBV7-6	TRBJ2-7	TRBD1	TGTGCCAGCAGCCTGACTGGACAGGGAACCTCCTACGAGCAGTACTTC	CASSLTGQGTSYEQYF
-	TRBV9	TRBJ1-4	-	TGTGCCAGCAGCGTCGGTGGGGCAGCCTTTAATGAAAAACTGTTTTTT	CASSVGGAAFNEKLFF
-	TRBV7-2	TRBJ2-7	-	TGTGCCAGCAGCTTCGGGGGACCTATCTCCTACGAGCAGTACTTC	CASSFGGPISYEQYF
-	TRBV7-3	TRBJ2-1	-	TGTGCCAGCAGCCTCGGGGCAAACAATGAGCAGTTCTTC	CASSLGANNEQFF
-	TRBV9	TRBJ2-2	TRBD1	TGTGCCAGCAGCGTCGGACAGGCTTATGAGGAGCTGTTTTTT	CASSVGQAYEELFF
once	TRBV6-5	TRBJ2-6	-	TGTGCCAGCAGTCAGGACAACTCTGGGGCCAACGTCCTGACTTTC	CASSQDNSGANVLTF
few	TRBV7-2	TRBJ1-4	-	TGTGCCAGCAGCTTAGGAGGGTACGAAAAACTGTTTTTT	CASSLGGYEKLFF
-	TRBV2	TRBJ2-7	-	TGTGCCAGCCTAGATGAGGTCCTATCCTACGAGCAGTACTTC	CASLDEVLSYEQYF
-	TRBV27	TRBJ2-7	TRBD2	TGTGCCAGCAGTTTATCGAGCGGGGGCCGCTACGAGCAGTACTTC	CASSLSSGGRYEQYF
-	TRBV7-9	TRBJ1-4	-	TGTGCCAGCAGCCCAGACAGGTCTCGAAATGAAAAACTGTTTTTT	CASSPDRSRNEKLFF
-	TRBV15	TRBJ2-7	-	TGTGCCACCAGCAGAGTTGAAAGGGGTGAGCAGTACTTC	CATSRVERGEQYF
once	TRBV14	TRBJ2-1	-	TGTGCCAGCAGCCAACGGGGATTTGGCAATGAGCAGTTCTTC	CASSQRGFGNEQFF
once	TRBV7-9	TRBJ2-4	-	TGTGCCAGCAGCCGAAATCTGGACAGAAGGGACATTCAGTACTTC	CASSRNLDRRDIQYF
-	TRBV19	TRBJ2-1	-	TGTGCCAGTAGTGTACAGGGTTCCTACAATGAGCAGTTCTTC	CASSVQGSYNEQFF
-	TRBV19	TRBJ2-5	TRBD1	TGTGCCAGTAGTGAATACAGGGGGCGCGAGACCCAGTACTTC	CASSEYRGRETQYF
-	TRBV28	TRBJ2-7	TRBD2	TGTGCCAGCGGTCTGGGGGGGAGTCCCTACGAGCAGTACTTC	CASGLGGSPYEQYF
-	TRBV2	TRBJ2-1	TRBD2	TGTGCCAGCAGTGAGTTTAGCGGGAAGGGGAACAATGAGCAGTTCTTC	CASSEFSGKGNNEQFF
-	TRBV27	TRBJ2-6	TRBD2	TGTGCCAGCAGTTTATCGGGACTAGCGGGCGTCCCCTCTGGGGCCAACGTCCTGACTTTC	CASSLSGLAGVPSGANVLTF